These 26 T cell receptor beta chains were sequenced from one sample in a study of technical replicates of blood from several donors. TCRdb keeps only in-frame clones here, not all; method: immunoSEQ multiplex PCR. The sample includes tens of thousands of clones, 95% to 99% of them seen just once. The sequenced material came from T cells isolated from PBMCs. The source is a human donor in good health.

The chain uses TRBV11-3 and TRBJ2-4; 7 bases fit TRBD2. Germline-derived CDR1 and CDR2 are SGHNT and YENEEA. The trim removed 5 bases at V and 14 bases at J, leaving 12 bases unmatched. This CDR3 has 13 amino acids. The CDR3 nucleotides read TGTGCCAGCAGCACGGGGTCAAGCGGGGCAGAGTACTTC. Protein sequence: CASSTGSSGAEYF. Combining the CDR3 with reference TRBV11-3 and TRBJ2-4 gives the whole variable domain EAGVVQSPRYKIIEKKQPVAFWCNPISGHNTLYWYLQNLGQGPELLIRYENEEAVDDSQLPKDRFSAERLKGVDSTLKIQPAELGDSAVYLCASSTGSSGAEYFGAGTRLSVL.

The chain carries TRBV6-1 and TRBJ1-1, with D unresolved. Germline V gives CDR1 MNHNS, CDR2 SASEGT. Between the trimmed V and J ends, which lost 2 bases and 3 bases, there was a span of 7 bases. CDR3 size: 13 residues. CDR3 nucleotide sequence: TGTGCCAGCAGTGAACCAACTTACACTGAAGCTTTCTTT. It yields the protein CASSEPTYTEAFF.

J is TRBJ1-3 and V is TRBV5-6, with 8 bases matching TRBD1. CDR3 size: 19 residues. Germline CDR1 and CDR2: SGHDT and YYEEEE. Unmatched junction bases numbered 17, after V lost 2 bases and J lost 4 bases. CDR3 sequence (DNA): TGTGCCAGCAGCTTTGAGTATGGCGGACAGGGAAAGGACGGAAACACCATATATTTT. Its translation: CASSFEYGGQGKDGNTIYF.

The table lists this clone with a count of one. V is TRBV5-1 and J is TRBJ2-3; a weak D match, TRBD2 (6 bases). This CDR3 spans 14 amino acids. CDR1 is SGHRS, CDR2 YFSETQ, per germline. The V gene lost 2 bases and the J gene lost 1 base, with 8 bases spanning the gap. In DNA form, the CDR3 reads TGCGCCAGCAGCTTCGGGGGAGGCACAGATACGCAGTATTTT. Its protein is CASSFGGGTDTQYF.

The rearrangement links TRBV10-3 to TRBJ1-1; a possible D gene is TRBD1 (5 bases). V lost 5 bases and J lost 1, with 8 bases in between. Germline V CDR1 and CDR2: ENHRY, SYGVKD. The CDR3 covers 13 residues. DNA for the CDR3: TGTGCCATCAGTAAAACAGGGAACACTGAAGCTTTCTTT. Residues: CAISKTGNTEAFF.

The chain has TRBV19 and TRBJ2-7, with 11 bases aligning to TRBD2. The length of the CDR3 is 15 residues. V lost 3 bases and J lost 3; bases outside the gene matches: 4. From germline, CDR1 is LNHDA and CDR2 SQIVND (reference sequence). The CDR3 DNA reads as TGTGCCAGTAGTATGAGACTAGCGGGGAACTACGAGCAGTACTTC. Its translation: CASSMRLAGNYEQYF.

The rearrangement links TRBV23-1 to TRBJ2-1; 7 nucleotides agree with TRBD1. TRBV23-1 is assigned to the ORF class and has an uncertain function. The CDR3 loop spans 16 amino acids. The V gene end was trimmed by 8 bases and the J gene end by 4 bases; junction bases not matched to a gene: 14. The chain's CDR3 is CASAVRKGALYNEQFF. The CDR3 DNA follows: TGCGCCAGCGCCGTCAGGAAGGGGGCCTTATACAATGAGCAGTTCTTC.

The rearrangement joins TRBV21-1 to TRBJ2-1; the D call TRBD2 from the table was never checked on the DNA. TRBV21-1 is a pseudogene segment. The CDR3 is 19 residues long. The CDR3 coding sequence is TGTGCCAGCAGCAAAGGGACTAGCGGGAGGCCCCCATCCTACAATGAGCAGTTCTTC. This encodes CASSKGTSGRPPSYNEQFF.

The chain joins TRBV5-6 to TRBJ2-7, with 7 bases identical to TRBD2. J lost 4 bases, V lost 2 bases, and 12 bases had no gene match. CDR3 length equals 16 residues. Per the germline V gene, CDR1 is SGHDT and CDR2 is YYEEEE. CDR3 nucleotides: TGTGCCAGCAGCTTCTTCAAGTGGGAGGGCTTTTACGAGCAGTACTTC. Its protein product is CASSFFKWEGFYEQYF.

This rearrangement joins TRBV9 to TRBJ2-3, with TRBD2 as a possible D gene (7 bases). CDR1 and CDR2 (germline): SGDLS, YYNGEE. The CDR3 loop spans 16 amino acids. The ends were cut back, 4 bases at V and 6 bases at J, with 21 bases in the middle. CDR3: CASSIGGVRGADTQYF. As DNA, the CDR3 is TGTGCCAGCAGCATTGGGGGGGTCAGGGGAGCCGATACGCAGTATTTT. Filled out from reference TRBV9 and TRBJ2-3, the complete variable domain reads DSGVTQTPKHLITATGQRVTLRCSPRSGDLSVYWYQQSLDQGLQFLIQYYNGEERAKGNILERFSAQQFPDLHSELNLSSLELGDSALYFCASSIGGVRGADTQYFGPGTRLTVL.

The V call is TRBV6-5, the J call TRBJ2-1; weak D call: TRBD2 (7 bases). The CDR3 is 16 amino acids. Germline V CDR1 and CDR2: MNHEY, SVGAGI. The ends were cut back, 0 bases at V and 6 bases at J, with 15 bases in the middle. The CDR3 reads CASSYSWGGYSNEQFF. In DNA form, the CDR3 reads TGTGCCAGCAGTTACTCTTGGGGGGGCTACAGCAATGAGCAGTTCTTC.

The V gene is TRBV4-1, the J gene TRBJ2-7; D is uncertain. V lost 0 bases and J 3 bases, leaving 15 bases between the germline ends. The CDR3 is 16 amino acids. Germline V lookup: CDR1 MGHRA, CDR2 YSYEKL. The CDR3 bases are TGCGCCAGCAGCCAAGATCAGCGCGAGAAGGACTACGAGCAGTACTTC. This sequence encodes CASSQDQREKDYEQYF.

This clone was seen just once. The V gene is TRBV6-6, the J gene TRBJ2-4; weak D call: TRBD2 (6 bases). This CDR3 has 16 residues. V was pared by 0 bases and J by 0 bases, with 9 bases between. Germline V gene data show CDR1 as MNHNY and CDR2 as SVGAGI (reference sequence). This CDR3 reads CASSYSGTLAKNIQYF. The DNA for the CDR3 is TGTGCCAGCAGTTACTCCGGGACTCTAGCCAAAAACATTCAGTACTTC.

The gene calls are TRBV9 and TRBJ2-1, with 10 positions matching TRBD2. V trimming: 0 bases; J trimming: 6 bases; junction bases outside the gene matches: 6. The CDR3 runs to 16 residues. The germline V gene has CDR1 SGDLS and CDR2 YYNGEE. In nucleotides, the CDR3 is TGTGCCAGCAGCGTAGAGTTGGTAGCGGGAGGCAATGAGCAGTTCTTC. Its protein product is CASSVELVAGGNEQFF.

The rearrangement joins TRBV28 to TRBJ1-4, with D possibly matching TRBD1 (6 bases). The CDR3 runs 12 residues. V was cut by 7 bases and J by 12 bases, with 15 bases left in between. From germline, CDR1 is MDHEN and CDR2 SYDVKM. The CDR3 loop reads CASTTGREQLFF. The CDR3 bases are TGTGCCAGCACTACAGGGAGGGAACAACTGTTTTTT.

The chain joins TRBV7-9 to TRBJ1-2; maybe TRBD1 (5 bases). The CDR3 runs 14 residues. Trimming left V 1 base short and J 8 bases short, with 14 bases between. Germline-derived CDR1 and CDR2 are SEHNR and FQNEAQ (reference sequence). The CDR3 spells CASSLVGGAEGYTF. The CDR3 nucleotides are TGTGCCAGCAGCTTAGTCGGGGGAGCCGAAGGCTACACCTTC.

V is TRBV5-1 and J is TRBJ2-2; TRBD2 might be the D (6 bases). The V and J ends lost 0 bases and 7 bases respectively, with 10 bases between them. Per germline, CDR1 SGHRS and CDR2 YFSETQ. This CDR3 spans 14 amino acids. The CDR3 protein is CASSLDERVGELFF. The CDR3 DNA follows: TGCGCCAGCAGCTTGGACGAGCGGGTCGGGGAGCTGTTTTTT.

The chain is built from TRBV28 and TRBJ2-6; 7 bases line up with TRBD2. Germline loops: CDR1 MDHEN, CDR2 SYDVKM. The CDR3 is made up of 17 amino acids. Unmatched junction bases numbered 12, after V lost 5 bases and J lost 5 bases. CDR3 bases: TGTGCCAGCAGTCGGGGGGAGACACAAAGTCGGGCCAACGTCCTGACTTTC. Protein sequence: CASSRGETQSRANVLTF.

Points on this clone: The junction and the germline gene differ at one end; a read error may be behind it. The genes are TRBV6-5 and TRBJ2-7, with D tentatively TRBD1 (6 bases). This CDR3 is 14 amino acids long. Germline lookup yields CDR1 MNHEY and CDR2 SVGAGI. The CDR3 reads CASSSGQYIYELYF. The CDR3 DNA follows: TGTGCCAGCAGTTCCGGACAGTATATTTACGAGCTGTACTTC.

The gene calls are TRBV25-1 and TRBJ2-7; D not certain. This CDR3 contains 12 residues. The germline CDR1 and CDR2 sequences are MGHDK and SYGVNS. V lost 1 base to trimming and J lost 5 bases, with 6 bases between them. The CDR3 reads CASSEFSNEQYF. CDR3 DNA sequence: TGTGCCAGCAGTGAATTTAGTAACGAGCAGTACTTC.

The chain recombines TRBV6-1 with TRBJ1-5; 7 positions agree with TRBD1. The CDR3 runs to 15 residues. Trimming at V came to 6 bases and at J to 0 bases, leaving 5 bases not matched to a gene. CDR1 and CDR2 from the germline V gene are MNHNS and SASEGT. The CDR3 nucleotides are TGTGCCAGCAGGAGGGGGCTAGATAGCAATCAGCCCCAGCATTTT. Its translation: CASRRGLDSNQPQHF.

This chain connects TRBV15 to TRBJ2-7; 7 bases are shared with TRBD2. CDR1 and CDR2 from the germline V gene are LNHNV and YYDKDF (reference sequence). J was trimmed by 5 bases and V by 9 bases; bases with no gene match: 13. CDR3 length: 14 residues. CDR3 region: CATGDGRESDEQYF. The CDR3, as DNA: TGTGCCACAGGCGACGGGCGGGAGTCAGACGAGCAGTACTTC.

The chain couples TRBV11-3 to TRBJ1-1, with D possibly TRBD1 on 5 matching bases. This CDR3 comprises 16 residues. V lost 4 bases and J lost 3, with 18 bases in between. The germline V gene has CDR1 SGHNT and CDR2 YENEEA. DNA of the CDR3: TGTGCCAGCAGCTCCAACGGTGGTAGGGGCGACACTGAAGCTTTCTTT. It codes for CASSSNGGRGDTEAFF.

The CDR3 nucleotides are TGTGCCTGGCAGCGGACCATGAACACTGAAGCTTTCTTT. This codes for CAWQRTMNTEAFF. The V call is TRBV30, the J call TRBJ1-1; unclear D gene. Germline loops: CDR1 GTSNPN, CDR2 SVGIG (reference sequence). The CDR3 is 13 residues long. V dropped 5 bases and J dropped 0 bases, with 10 bases sitting between them.

CDR3 amino acids: CASSLRSGVQPQHF. Written as DNA, the CDR3 is TGTGCCAGCAGTTTAAGGTCGGGGGTTCAGCCCCAGCATTTT. V and J are TRBV28 and TRBJ1-5; D possibly corresponds to TRBD1 (5 bases). Germline assignment: CDR1 MDHEN and CDR2 SYDVKM. This CDR3 has 14 amino acids. Trimming removed 2 bases from V and 6 bases from J, with 11 bases in between.

CDR3 loop: CASSLEASGLGAGELFF. CDR3 sequence (DNA): TGTGCCAGCAGCTTGGAAGCTTCAGGGCTAGGTGCCGGGGAGCTGTTTTTT. This chain connects TRBV7-8 to TRBJ2-2, with a possible D match to TRBD1 (5 bases). Germline V gene lookup returns CDR1 SGHVS and CDR2 FQNEAQ. The V gene lost 3 bases and the J gene lost 6 bases, with 20 bases spanning the gap. This CDR3 is 17 amino acids long.